These 11 T cell receptor beta chains originate from one sample sequenced in a study of cytomegalovirus exposure and HLA in healthy donors. The PCR contained 60 Vbeta and 13 Jbeta primers. Sequenced by immunoSEQ multiplex PCR; TCRdb stores in-frame clones only, minus some. The sample shows 100,000 or so clones, around 81% of them seen only once. Material for sequencing was PBMCs. These receptors all stem from a man in his forties in good health and CMV-seropositive.

The V call is TRBV2, the J call TRBJ1-6; D gene ambiguous. The CDR3 spans 14 residues. From germline, CDR1 is SNHLY and CDR2 FYNNEI. V lost 3 bases and J lost 10, with 13 bases in between. CDR3 amino acids: CASSERREGSPLHF. The CDR3 nucleotides are TGTGCCAGCAGTGAGCGAAGGGAGGGATCACCCCTCCACTTT.

V usage is TRBV5-1 and J usage is TRBJ1-1, with D maybe TRBD1 (6 bases). The CDR3 has 13 residues. V lost 6 bases to trimming and J lost 6 bases, with 15 bases between them. The V gene's germline CDR1 is SGHRS and CDR2 YFSETQ. CDR3 DNA: TGCGCCAGCAACCCCACCAGGGGTGCTGAAGCTTTCTTT. This sequence encodes CASNPTRGAEAFF.

V is TRBV2 and J is TRBJ2-1; D ambiguous. V lost 5 bases and J 0 bases, leaving 11 bases between the germline ends. Germline CDR1 SNHLY, CDR2 FYNNEI. The CDR3 length is 15 residues. The DNA of the CDR3 is TGTGCCAGCAGTTGGATGGAGAGCTCCTACAATGAGCAGTTCTTC. This translates into CASSWMESSYNEQFF.

The rearrangement links TRBV7-9 to TRBJ1-2, with D possibly matching TRBD1 (5 bases). This CDR3 spans 16 amino acids. CDR1 SEHNR and CDR2 FQNEAQ come from the germline V gene (reference sequence). Between the trimmed V and J ends, which lost 2 bases and 1 base, there was a span of 14 bases. CDR3 DNA: TGTGCCAGCAGCTTATATTTAGGGGAATTTAACTATGGCTACACCTTC. Its translation: CASSLYLGEFNYGYTF.

The genes are TRBV19 and TRBJ1-1; tentative D call: TRBD1 (5 bases). Per the germline V gene, CDR1 is LNHDA and CDR2 is SQIVND (reference sequence). Trimming removed 9 bases from V and 1 base from J, with 12 bases in between. CDR3 length equals 13 residues. The CDR3 loop is CASSLGPNTEAFF. CDR3 DNA: TGTGCCAGCAGCCTGGGGCCGAACACTGAAGCTTTCTTT.

CDR3 sequence (DNA): TGCAGCGTTGCGCTCCGAGGGCTAGACACTGAAGCTTTCTTT. Protein sequence: CSVALRGLDTEAFF. This rearrangement joins TRBV29-1 to TRBJ1-1; the D is unclear. The CDR3 has 14 amino acids. Deletions cut 4 bases from V and 3 bases from J, with 15 bases between. The germline CDR1 and CDR2 sequences are SQVTM and ANQGSEA.

The chain is built from TRBV27 and TRBJ2-2, with D tentatively TRBD2 (5 bases). The germline V gene encodes CDR1 MNHEY and CDR2 SMNVEV (reference sequence). V was shortened by 2 bases and J by 1 base, with 11 bases between the two germline ends. The CDR3 has 16 amino acids. The CDR3 nucleotides are TGTGCCAGCAGTTTAGGACTTTCATTGAACACCGGGGAGCTGTTTTTT. Protein sequence: CASSLGLSLNTGELFF.

The rearrangement joins TRBV5-1 to TRBJ2-1, with D possibly matching TRBD1 (5 bases). V lost 0 bases and J 6 bases, leaving 7 bases between the germline ends. Germline V CDR1 and CDR2: SGHRS, YFSETQ. CDR3 length equals 13 residues. The CDR3 reads CASSLGGLNEQFF. DNA of the CDR3: TGCGCCAGCAGCTTGGGGGGCCTCAATGAGCAGTTCTTC.

The chain couples TRBV5-1 to TRBJ2-2; TRBD2 matches at 7 bases. J gave up 2 bases and V 9 bases, and 4 bases lay outside the gene matches. The CDR3 has 13 amino acids. From germline, CDR1 is SGHRS and CDR2 YFSETQ. CDR3 in DNA: TGCGCCACCCGGGACTACAACACCGGGGAGCTGTTTTTT. It specifies CATRDYNTGELFF.

The gene calls are TRBV21-1 and TRBJ1-3. TRBV21-1 is listed as a pseudogene. The CDR3 consists of 15 residues. CDR3 bases: TGTGCCAGCAGCAAAGTGAGCTCCTCTGGAAACACCATATATTTT. Its translation is CASSKVSSSGNTIYF.

This clone was detected once. The chain joins TRBV7-9 to TRBJ2-3; TRBD2 matches at 12 bases. Unmatched junction bases numbered 6, after V lost 5 bases and J lost 3 bases. The V gene's germline CDR1 is SEHNR and CDR2 FQNEAQ (reference sequence). CDR3 length equals 16 residues. CDR3 coding DNA: TGTGCCAGCAGCCGGGGACTAGCGGGCCCGACAGATACGCAGTATTTT. As protein: CASSRGLAGPTDTQYF.